Shown below are 26 T cell receptor beta chains from a single sample sequenced in a study of breast tumors, draining lymph nodes, adjacent tissues (dated by TCRdb to about 2016). Lymph node samples were obtained from the axillary draining lymph nodes of breast cancer patients. Receptor libraries were prepared by multiplex PCR. Sequencing was performed on an Illumina HiSeq 2000. The raw public data were reprocessed by TCRdb itself: fastp quality trimming at Q25, MiXCR clonotype calling, in-frame beta chains only. Merged by CDR3 protein, the rows form single entries marked with the most common genes and DNA. The sample table records about 180,000 distinct CDR3 sequences; 30% to 35% of these occur just once. The leading ten clones occupy over 3.5% of the sample. The sequencing input was axillary lymph node tissue. These receptors all come from a female donor with breast cancer. Some clones in this sample may be carry-over from other donors' samples.

The chain carries TRBV28 and TRBJ1-2; 7 nucleotides align to TRBD1. The CDR3 has 15 residues. V was clipped by 7 bases and J by 8 bases; unmatched bases: 16. The germline V gene encodes CDR1 MDHEN and CDR2 SYDVKM. Here the CDR3 reads CASTPRPRGLVGYTF. Written as DNA, the CDR3 is TGTGCCAGCACCCCCCGGCCAAGGGGGCTTGTGGGCTACACCTTC.

This clonotype has at least ten counts. The rearrangement joins TRBV13 to TRBJ2-6; perhaps D is TRBD1 or TRBD2 (5 bases each). Looked up from germline, CDR1 is PRHDT and CDR2 is FYEKMQ (reference sequence). The CDR3 totals 14 residues. V was clipped by 7 bases and J by 4 bases, with 11 bases between them. The CDR3 reads CASTPGPGANVLTF. The CDR3 region has the DNA TGTGCCAGCACCCCGGGGCCCGGGGCCAACGTCCTGACTTTC. Complete variable domain (other parts from reference TRBV13 and TRBJ2-6): AAGVIQSPRHLIKEKRETATLKCYPIPRHDTVYWYQQGPGQDPQFLISFYEKMQSDKGSIPDRFSAQQFSDYHSELNMSSLELGDSALYFCASTPGPGANVLTFGAGSRLTVL.

This clonotype was counted at least ten times. The chain joins TRBV5-5 to TRBJ2-6, with 10 bases matching TRBD1. V shed 4 bases and J 0 bases; nucleotides not matched to a gene: 7. Germline CDR1 is SGHKS and CDR2 is YYEKEE (reference sequence). The length of the CDR3 is 18 residues. The CDR3 DNA is TGTGCCAGCAGCCCCGGACAGGGGGGCCTCTCTGGGGCCAACGTCCTGACTTTC. It codes for CASSPGQGGLSGANVLTF.

Notes on this clonotype: A read error is possible here, since a much larger clone lies one base away. The J gene is TRBJ2-2, the V gene TRBV20-1; 12 nucleotides align to TRBD2. The CDR3 spans 20 residues. Germline V gene lookup returns CDR1 DFQATT and CDR2 SNEGSKA (reference sequence). The CDR3, as DNA: TGCAGTGCTAAAGCTAACCCGGGACTAGCGGGTTATGCGAACACCGGGGAGCTGTTGTTT. Translating gives CSAKANPGLAGYANTGELLF.

The chain uses TRBV6-2 or TRBV6-3 and TRBJ2-5; 7 positions agree with TRBD2. The CDR3 is 15 amino acids. The trim removed 8 bases at V and 2 bases at J, leaving 11 bases unmatched. Per the germline V gene, CDR1 is MNHEY and CDR2 is SVGEGT. The CDR3 reads CASGPLRGEQETQYF. The CDR3 DNA reads TGTGCCAGCGGTCCCCTCCGGGGGGAACAAGAGACCCAGTACTTC.

This clonotype was found many times. The chain is built from TRBV2 and TRBJ2-7, with D perhaps TRBD1 (6 bases). This CDR3 contains 12 residues. The V gene lost 9 bases and the J gene lost 3 bases, with 12 bases spanning the gap. Per the germline V gene, CDR1 is SNHLY and CDR2 is FYNNEI. CDR3 bases: TGTGCCAGTGGACAGTCCTACTACGAGCAGTACTTC. This codes for CASGQSYYEQYF.

The table lists this clonotype with a few counts. This clone may be a read error of a much larger clone one base away. The chain links TRBV9 to TRBJ2-3, with D uncertain. The length of the CDR3 is 15 residues. Germline CDR1 and CDR2: SGDLS and YYNGEE. DNA for the CDR3: TGTGCCAGCAGCGTAGAGCTGCTTACCACAGATACGCCGTATTTT. Amino acids: CASSVELLTTDTPYF.

There are many counts of this clonotype. The chain couples TRBV11-1 to TRBJ2-3, with a possible D match to TRBD2 (5 bases). Trimming removed 5 bases from V and 2 bases from J, with 20 bases in between. The CDR3 runs 17 residues. Looked up from germline, CDR1 is SGHAT and CDR2 is FQDESV (reference sequence). The CDR3 DNA reads TGTGCCAGCAGCCTACGCAGCGGCCCTTTCAACACAGATACGCAGTATTTT. Translation gives CASSLRSGPFNTDTQYF.

In this sample, this clonotype turned up many times. The V and J genes are TRBV6-1 and TRBJ2-7; a weak D match, TRBD2 (7 bases). Germline CDR1 is MNHNS and CDR2 is SASEGT. Trimming took 2 bases from V and 0 from J, leaving 11 bases between them. This CDR3 is built from 15 residues. CDR3 region: CASSEWGGFSYEQYF. In nucleotides, the CDR3 is TGTGCCAGCAGTGAATGGGGGGGCTTCTCCTACGAGCAGTACTTC.

This clonotype was observed many times. This chain uses TRBV19 with TRBJ1-3; 8 nucleotides align to TRBD1. Germline V gene data show CDR1 as LNHDA and CDR2 as SQIVND (reference sequence). The CDR3 loop spans 15 amino acids. V lost 5 bases, J lost 4 bases, and 7 bases stayed unmatched. The CDR3 DNA reads TGTGCCAGTAGTCCAGGCGGGACAGGCGGAAACACCATATATTTT. This sequence encodes CASSPGGTGGNTIYF.

V gene TRBV5-5 combines with J gene TRBJ1-2, with D tentatively TRBD1 (6 bases). Germline loops: CDR1 SGHKS, CDR2 YYEKEE (reference sequence). Trimming pared 1 base from V and 2 bases from J, leaving 18 bases between. The CDR3 spans 17 residues. CDR3 in amino acids: CASSLLTGLQENYGYTF. In nucleotides, the CDR3 is TGTGCCAGCAGCTTGTTGACAGGCCTCCAGGAGAACTATGGCTACACCTTC.

The rearrangement joins TRBV24-1 to TRBJ2-5, with 10 bases identical to TRBD2. Germline V lookup: CDR1 KGHDR, CDR2 SFDVKD. J was trimmed by 3 bases and V by 4 bases; bases with no gene match: 7. The CDR3 has 16 residues. The CDR3: CATSDIRTSGEETQYF. The CDR3 DNA sequence: TGTGCCACCAGTGACATTAGGACTAGCGGCGAAGAGACCCAGTACTTC.

There are many counts of this clonotype. This chain joins TRBV20-1 and TRBJ1-2; D unclear. Germline V gives CDR1 DFQATT, CDR2 SNEGSKA (reference sequence). V was clipped by 5 bases and J by 4 bases, with 8 bases between them. The CDR3 is 11 amino acids. The CDR3 nucleotides are TGCAGTGCTTCGGACGGCTATGGCTACACCTTC. It yields the protein CSASDGYGYTF.

This clonotype has a count of ten or more. The chain joins TRBV7-9 to TRBJ2-5, with 12 bases that match TRBD2. The V and J ends lost 4 bases and 5 bases, in that order; junction bases with no gene match: 8. The germline V gene has CDR1 SEHNR and CDR2 FQNEAQ (reference sequence). CDR3 size: 16 residues. DNA of the CDR3: TGTGCCAGCAGCTCCCCGCTAGCGGGAGGGCCCGAGACCCAGTACTTC. Its translation is CASSSPLAGGPETQYF.

In its sample, this clonotype was seen many times. V usage is TRBV5-1 and J usage is TRBJ2-3, with 8 bases that match TRBD2. The V gene's germline CDR1 is SGHRS and CDR2 YFSETQ. V lost 1 base to trimming and J lost 0 bases; unmatched junction nucleotides: 7. The CDR3 runs 17 residues. Here the CDR3 reads CASSLTSGSLSTDTQYF. In DNA, the CDR3 is TGCGCCAGCAGCTTGACTAGCGGATCTCTTAGCACAGATACGCAGTATTTT. The whole variable domain, filled in from reference TRBV5-1 and TRBJ2-3, reads KAGVTQTPRYLIKTRGQQVTLSCSPISGHRSVSWYQQTPGQGLQFLFEYFSETQRNKGNFPGRFSGRQFSNSRSEMNVSTLELGDSALYLCASSLTSGSLSTDTQYFGPGTRLTVL.

A note on this clonotype: At one boundary the junction diverges from the germline segment, which might be a read error. The chain carries TRBV2 and TRBJ1-3; possibly TRBD1 for D (5 bases). CDR3 length equals 15 residues. Germline lookup yields CDR1 SNHLY and CDR2 FYNNEI. CDR3: CASSDAGYTGNTMYF. Written as DNA, the CDR3 is TGTGCCAGCAGTGATGCAGGGTATACTGGAAACACCATGTATTTT. Looking up the rest from reference TRBV2 and TRBJ1-3 gives the full variable domain: EPEVTQTPSHQVTQMGQEVILRCVPISNHLYFYWYRQILGQKVEFLVSFYNNEISEKSEIFDDQFSVERPDGSNFTLKIRSTKLEDSAMYFCASSDAGYTGNTMYFGEGSWLTVV.

Notes on this clonotype: A read error is possible here, since a much larger clone lies one base away. This sequence joins TRBV12-3 or TRBV12-4 and TRBJ2-1; D is unclear. CDR3 length: 15 amino acids. The germline V and J ends were trimmed by 3 bases and 2 bases, with 11 bases remaining between them. Written as DNA, the CDR3 is TGTGCCAGCAGTTTCTTTGTTTCCACCTACAATGAGCAGTTCTTC. Translating it yields CASSFFVSTYNEQFF.

Ten or more counts support this clonotype. The chain has TRBV19 and TRBJ1-4, with D possibly TRBD1 on 6 matching bases. The CDR3 has 13 residues. Germline CDR1 and CDR2: LNHDA and SQIVND (reference sequence). V lost 10 bases and J 5 bases, leaving 14 bases between the germline ends. CDR3 sequence: CATEGGMNEKLFF. CDR3 DNA sequence: TGTGCCACAGAGGGGGGCATGAATGAAAAACTGTTTTTT.

In its sample, this clonotype was seen many times. The chain is built from TRBV12-3 or TRBV12-4 and TRBJ2-2; TRBD2 might be the D (5 bases). The CDR3 is 18 residues long. The V end lost 6 bases, the J end lost 0 bases, and 20 bases lay between the germline ends. The CDR3 sequence: CASSSTPSGNANTGELFF. The CDR3 nucleotides are TGTGCCAGCAGCTCGACTCCCTCGGGGAACGCGAACACCGGGGAGCTGTTTTTT.

The rearrangement joins TRBV20-1 to TRBJ2-7; D could derive from TRBD1 or TRBD2 (5 bases each). Germline values: CDR1 DFQATT, CDR2 SNEGSKA (reference sequence). CDR3 size: 13 residues. V gave up 3 bases and J gave up 0 bases, with 9 bases separating them. The CDR3 sequence: CSARSGGSYEQYF. The CDR3 DNA sequence: TGCAGTGCTAGGAGTGGGGGCTCCTACGAGCAGTACTTC.

About this clonotype itself: A read error is likely, as this CDR3 ends without the conserved phenylalanine or tryptophan. The rearrangement links TRBV10-3 to TRBJ1-2; TRBD1 matches 11 bases. The CDR3 consists of 15 residues. Germline V gene data show CDR1 as ENHRY and CDR2 as SYGVKD. V gave up 8 bases and J gave up 4 bases; unmatched junction bases: 9. CDR3 sequence (DNA): TGTGCCATCGGAGCAGGGGACAGGGGGATCTATGGCTACACCTCC. The encoded protein is CAIGAGDRGIYGYTS.

On this clonotype itself: One junction end disagrees with the germline gene, perhaps due to a read error. This chain connects TRBV24-1 to TRBJ2-3; D unclear. The J call could be wrong; TRBJ1-5 is a better fit for the DNA end. This CDR3 has 13 amino acids. Per the germline V gene, CDR1 is KGHDR and CDR2 is SFDVKD. CDR3 region: CASSLQRTDTQHF. CDR3 DNA: TGTGCCAGCAGTTTGCAGCGCACAGATACGCAGCATTTT.

The rearrangement joins TRBV6-2 or TRBV6-3 to TRBJ2-1; 11 nucleotides align to TRBD1. Trimming cost V 2 bases and J 8 bases; bases outside gene matches: 8. This CDR3 has 16 residues. Germline loops: CDR1 MNHEY, CDR2 SVGEGT. As DNA, the CDR3 is TGTGCCAGCAGTTACAGGAGACGGACAGGGGGCGATGAGCAGTTCTTC. It translates to CASSYRRRTGGDEQFF.

CDR3 bases: TGTGCCAGCCTAGCGGGAGAGGGTTCCTACAATGAGCAGTTCTTC. This encodes CASLAGEGSYNEQFF. The rearrangement links TRBV18 to TRBJ2-1, with 10 nucleotides matching TRBD2. With V trimmed by 8 bases and J by 1 base, 5 bases remained unmatched. From germline, CDR1 is KGHSH and CDR2 LQKENI. CDR3 length equals 15 residues.

Points on this clonotype: This clone may be a read error of a much larger clone one base away. The V call is TRBV7-2, the J call TRBJ2-7; TRBD2 matches 8 bases. The V gene end was trimmed by 2 bases and the J gene end by 2 bases; junction bases not matched to a gene: 5. Germline CDR1 and CDR2: SGHTA and FQGNSA. The CDR3 spans 15 residues. CDR3 amino acids: CASSLSAGGPYEQYF. CDR3 in DNA: TGTGCCAGCAGCTTATCCGCGGGGGGCCCCTACGAGCAGTACTTC. Based on the CDR3 plus reference TRBV7-2 and TRBJ2-7, the full variable domain is GAGVSQSPSNKVTEKGKDVELRCDPISGHTALYWYRQSLGQGLEFLIYFQGNSAPDKSGLPSDRFSAERTGGSVSTLTIQRTQQEDSAVYLCASSLSAGGPYEQYFGPGTRLTVT.

V is TRBV29-1 and J is TRBJ1-2, with 7 nucleotides matching TRBD1. CDR1 is SQVTM and CDR2 is ANQGSEA in the germline V gene. There are 11 residues in the CDR3. J gave up 8 bases and V 7 bases, and 7 bases lay outside the gene matches. As DNA, the CDR3 is TGCAGCGCAACAGGGGTGGGCGGCTACACCTTC. Protein sequence: CSATGVGGYTF.